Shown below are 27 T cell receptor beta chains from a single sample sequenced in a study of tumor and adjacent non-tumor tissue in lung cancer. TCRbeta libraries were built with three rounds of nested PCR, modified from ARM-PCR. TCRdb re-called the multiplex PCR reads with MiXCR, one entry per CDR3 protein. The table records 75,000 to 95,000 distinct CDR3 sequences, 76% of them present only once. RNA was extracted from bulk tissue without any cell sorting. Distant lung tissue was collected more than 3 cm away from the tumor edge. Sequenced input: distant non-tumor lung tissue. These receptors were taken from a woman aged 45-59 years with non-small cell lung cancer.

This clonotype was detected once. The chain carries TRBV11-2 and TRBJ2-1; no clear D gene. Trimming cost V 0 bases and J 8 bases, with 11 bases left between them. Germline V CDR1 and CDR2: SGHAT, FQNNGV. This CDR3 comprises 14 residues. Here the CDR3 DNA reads TGTGCCAGCAGCTTAGATCATCGCGTTGATGAGCAGTTCTTC. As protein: CASSLDHRVDEQFF.

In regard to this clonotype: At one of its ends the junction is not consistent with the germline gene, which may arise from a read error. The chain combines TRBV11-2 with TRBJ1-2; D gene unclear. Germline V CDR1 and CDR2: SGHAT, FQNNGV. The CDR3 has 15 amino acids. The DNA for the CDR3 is TGTGCCAGCAGCCTAGAGGGAACTGGGAACTATAACTACACCTTC. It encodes CASSLEGTGNYNYTF.

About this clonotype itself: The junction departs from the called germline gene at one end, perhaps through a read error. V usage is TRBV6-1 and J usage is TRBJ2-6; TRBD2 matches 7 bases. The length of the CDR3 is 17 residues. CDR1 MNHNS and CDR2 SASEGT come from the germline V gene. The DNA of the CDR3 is TGTGCCAGCAGTGAAGTGGGAGGGGATGTTGGGGCCAACGTCCTGATTTTT. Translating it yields CASSEVGGDVGANVLIF.

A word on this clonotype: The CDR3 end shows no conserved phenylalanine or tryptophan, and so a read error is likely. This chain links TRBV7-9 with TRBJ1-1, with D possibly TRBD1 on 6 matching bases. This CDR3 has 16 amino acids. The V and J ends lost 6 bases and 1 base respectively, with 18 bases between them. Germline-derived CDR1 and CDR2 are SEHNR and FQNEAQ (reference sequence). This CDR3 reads CASSQSGGGANTEAFY. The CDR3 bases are TGTGCCAGCAGTCAGTCCGGGGGCGGCGCGAACACTGAAGCTTTCTAT.

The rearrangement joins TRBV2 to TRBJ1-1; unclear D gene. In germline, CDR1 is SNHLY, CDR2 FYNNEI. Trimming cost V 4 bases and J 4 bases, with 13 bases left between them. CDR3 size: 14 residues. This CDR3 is CASSVETLGTEAFF. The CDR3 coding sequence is TGTGCCAGCAGTGTAGAGACACTCGGCACTGAAGCTTTCTTT.

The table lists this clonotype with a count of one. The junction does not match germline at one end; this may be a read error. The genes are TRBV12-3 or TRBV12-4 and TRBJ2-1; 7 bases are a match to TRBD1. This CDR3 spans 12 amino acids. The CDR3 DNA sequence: TGTGCCAGCACCCAAGGGGGCAAAGAGCAGTCCTTC. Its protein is CASTQGGKEQSF.

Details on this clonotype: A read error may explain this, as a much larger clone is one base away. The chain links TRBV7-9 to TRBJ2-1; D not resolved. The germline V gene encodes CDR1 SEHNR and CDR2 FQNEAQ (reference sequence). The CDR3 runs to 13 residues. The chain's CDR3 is CTSRPDVFDEQFF. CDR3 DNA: TGTACCAGCAGACCAGACGTTTTCGATGAGCAGTTCTTC.

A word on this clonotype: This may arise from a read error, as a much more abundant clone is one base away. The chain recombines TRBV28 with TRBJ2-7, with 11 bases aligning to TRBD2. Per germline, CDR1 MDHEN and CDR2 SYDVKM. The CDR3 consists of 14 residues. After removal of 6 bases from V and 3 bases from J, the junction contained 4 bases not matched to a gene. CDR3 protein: CASRPGTSGYEQYF. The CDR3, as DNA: TGTGCCAGCAGGCCCGGGACTAGCGGCTACGAGCAGTACTTC.

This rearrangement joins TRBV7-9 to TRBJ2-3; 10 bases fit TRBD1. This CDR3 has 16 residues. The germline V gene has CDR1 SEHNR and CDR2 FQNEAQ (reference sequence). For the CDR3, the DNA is TGTACCAACAGCCTCGCCGACAGGGGGCTGGCAGATACGCAGTATTTT. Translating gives CTNSLADRGLADTQYF.

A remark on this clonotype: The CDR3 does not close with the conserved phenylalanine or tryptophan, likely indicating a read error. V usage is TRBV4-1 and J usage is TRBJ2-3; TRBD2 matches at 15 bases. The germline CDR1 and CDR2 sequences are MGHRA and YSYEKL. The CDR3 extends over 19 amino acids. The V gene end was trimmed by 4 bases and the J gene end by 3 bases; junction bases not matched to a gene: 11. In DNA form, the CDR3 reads TGCGCCAGCAGCCCTATCAGACCCGGGACTAGCGGGAGGACAGATACGCAGTATTTG. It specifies CASSPIRPGTSGRTDTQYL.

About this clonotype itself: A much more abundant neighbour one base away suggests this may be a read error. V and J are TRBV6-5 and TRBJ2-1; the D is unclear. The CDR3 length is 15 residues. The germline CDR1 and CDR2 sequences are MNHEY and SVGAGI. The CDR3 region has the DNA TGTGTCAGCAGTTCCCACGGGCCAAGGGACAATGAGCAGTTCTTC. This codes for CVSSSHGPRDNEQFF.

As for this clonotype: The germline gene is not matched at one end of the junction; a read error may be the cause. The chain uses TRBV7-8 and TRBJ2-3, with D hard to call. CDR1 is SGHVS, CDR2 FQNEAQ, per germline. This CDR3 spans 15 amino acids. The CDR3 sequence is CTSSLDTGPTDTQYF. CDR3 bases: TGTACCAGCAGCCTTGACACGGGCCCCACAGATACGCAGTATTTT.

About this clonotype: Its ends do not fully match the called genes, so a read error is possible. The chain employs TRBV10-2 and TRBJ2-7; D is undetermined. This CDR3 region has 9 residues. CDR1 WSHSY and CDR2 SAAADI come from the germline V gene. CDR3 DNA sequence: TGTACCGGCGATCACGAGCAGTACTTC. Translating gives CTGDHEQYF.

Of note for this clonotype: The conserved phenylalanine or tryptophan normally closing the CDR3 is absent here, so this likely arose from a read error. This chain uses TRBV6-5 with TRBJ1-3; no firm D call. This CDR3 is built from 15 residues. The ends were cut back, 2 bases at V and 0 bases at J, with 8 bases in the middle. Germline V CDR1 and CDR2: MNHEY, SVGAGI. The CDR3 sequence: CASSYHGSSGNTIYL. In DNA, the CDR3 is TGTGCCAGCAGTTACCATGGGAGCTCTGGAAACACCATATATCTT.

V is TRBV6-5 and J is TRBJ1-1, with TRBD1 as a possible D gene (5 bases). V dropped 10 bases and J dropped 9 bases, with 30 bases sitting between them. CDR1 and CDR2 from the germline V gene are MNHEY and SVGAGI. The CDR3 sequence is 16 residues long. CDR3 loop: CANHYFRRDLKTKAFF. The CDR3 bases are TGTGCCAACCATTATTTTCGCCGGGACCTAAAGACTAAAGCTTTCTTT.

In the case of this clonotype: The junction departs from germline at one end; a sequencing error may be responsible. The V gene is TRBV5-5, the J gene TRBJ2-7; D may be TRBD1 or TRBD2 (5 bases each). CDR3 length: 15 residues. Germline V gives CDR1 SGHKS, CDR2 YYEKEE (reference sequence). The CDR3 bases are TGTGCCGGCAGCTTGGGACCATGGCATTCCTACGAGCAATACTTC. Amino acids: CAGSLGPWHSYEQYF.

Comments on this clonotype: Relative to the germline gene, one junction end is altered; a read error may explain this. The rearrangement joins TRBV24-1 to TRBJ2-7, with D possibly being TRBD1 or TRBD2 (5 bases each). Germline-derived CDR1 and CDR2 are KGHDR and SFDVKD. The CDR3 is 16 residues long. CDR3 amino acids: CTTSAGTINRGYEHYF. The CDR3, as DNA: TGTACCACCAGTGCCGGGACGATCAATCGGGGCTACGAGCATTACTTC.

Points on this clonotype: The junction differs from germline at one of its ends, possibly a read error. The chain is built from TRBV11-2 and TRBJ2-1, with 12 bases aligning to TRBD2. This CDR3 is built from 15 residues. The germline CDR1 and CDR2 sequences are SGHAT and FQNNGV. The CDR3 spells CASSLEASGRARQFF. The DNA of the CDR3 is TGTGCCAGCAGCTTAGAAGCTAGCGGGAGGGCTAGGCAGTTCTTT.

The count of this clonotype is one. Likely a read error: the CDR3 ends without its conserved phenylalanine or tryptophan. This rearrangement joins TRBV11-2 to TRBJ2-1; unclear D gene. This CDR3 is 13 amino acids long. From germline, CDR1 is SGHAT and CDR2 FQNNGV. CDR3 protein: CSSCLEAANEQFS. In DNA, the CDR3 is TGTTCCAGCTGCTTAGAAGCTGCTAATGAGCAGTTCTCC.

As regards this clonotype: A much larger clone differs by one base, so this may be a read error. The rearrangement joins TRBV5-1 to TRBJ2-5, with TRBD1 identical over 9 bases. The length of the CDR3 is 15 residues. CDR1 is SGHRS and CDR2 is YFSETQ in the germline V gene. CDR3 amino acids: CASSSTGGQGETQCF. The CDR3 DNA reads TGCGCCAGCAGCTCAACAGGGGGCCAAGGAGAGACCCAGTGCTTC.

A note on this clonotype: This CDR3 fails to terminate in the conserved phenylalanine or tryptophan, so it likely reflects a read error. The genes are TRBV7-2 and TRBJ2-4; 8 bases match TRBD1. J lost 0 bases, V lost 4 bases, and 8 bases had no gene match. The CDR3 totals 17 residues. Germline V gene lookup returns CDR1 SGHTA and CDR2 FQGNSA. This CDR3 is CASSSGQGAAAKNIQYL. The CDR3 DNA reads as TGTGCCAGCAGCTCCGGCCAGGGGGCTGCAGCCAAAAACATTCAGTACTTA.

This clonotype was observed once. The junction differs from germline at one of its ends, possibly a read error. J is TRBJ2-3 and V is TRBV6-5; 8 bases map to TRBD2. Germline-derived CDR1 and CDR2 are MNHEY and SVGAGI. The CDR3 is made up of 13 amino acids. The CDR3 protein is CASSYSREDTPYF. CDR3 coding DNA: TGTGCCAGCAGTTACTCGCGGGAGGATACGCCGTATTTT.

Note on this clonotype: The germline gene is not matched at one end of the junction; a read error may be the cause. The CDR3 is CASSMYLDRAEQLF. The DNA of the CDR3 is TGTGCCAGCAGTATGTACTTAGATCGGGCCGAGCAACTATTC. The J gene is TRBJ2-1, the V gene TRBV6-5; D is undetermined. Per germline, CDR1 MNHEY and CDR2 SVGAGI. This CDR3 region has 14 residues.

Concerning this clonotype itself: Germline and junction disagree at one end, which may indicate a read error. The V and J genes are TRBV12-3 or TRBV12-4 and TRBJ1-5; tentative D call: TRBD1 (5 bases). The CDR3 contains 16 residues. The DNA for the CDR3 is TGTGTCAGCAGTCCGGGGCAAACAGTATGCAATCAGCCCCAGCATTTT. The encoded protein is CVSSPGQTVCNQPQHF.

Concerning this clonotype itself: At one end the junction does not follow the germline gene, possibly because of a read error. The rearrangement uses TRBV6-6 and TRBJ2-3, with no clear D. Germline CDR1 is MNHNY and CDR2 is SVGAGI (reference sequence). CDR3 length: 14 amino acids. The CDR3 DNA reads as TGTGCCAGCACTTACGGTTACAGCACAGATGCGCAGTATTTT. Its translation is CASTYGYSTDAQYF.

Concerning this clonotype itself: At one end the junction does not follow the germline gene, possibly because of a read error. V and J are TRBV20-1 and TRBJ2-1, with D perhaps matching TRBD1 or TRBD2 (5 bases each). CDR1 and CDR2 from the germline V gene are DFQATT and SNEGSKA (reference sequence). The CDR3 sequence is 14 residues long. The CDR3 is CSASDTRGYNEQFF. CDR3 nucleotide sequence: TGCAGTGCTAGCGACACTAGGGGCTACAATGAGCAGTTCTTT.

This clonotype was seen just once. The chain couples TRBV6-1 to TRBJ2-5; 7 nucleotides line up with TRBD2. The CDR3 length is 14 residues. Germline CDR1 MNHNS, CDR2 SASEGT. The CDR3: CAGSEAAGWETQYF. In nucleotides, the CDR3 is TGTGCTGGCAGTGAAGCAGCGGGATGGGAGACCCAGTACTTC.